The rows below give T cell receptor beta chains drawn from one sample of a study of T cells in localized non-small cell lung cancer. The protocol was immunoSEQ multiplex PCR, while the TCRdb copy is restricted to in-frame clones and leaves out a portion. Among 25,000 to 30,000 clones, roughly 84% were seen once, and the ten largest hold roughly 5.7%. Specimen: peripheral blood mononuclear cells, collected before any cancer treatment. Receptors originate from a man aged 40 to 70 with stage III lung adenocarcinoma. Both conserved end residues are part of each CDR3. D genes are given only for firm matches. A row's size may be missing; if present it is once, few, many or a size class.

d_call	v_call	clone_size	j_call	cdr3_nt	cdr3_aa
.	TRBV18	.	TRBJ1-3	TGTGCCAGCTCACCAGCGGGGGCCTTCTCTGGAAACACCATATATTTT	CASSPAGAFSGNTIYF
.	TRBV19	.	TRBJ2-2	TGTGCCACCCGAATAGGGGGGGCGGCCGGGGAGCTGTTTTTT	CATRIGGAAGELFF
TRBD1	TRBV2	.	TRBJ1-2	TGTGCCAGCAGAGGGGGCAGCTCCTATGGCTACACCTTC	CASRGGSSYGYTF
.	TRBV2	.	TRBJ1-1	TGTGCCAGCAGCGAATTCGCAGGGGCTATAGCTTTCTTT	CASSEFAGAIAFF
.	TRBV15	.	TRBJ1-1	TGTGCCACCTCACAGAACACTGAAGCTTTCTTT	CATSQNTEAFF
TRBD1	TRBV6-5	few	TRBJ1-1	TGTGCCAGCAGTATACAGGGGGCGGAAACTGAAGCTTTCTTT	CASSIQGAETEAFF
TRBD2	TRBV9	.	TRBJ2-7	TGTGCCAGCAGCCTGACTAGCTCCCACGAGCAGTACTTC	CASSLTSSHEQYF
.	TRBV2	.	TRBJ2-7	TGTGCCAGCCGTTTCTACGAGCAGTACTTC	CASRFYEQYF
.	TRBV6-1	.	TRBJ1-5	TGTGCCAGCAGTCGGGACACAAATCAGCCCCAGCATTTT	CASSRDTNQPQHF
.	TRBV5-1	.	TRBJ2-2	TGCGCCAGCAGCACCGCAGGGTATGGGGAGCTGTTTTTT	CASSTAGYGELFF
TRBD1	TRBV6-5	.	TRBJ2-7	TGTGCCAGCACCCGGACAGGGGAGTCCTACGAGCAGTACTTC	CASTRTGESYEQYF
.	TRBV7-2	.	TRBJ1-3	TGTGCCAGCAGCTTAGACAGGGTGGGAAACACCATATATTTT	CASSLDRVGNTIYF
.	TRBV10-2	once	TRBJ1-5	TGCGCCAGCAGTGAGTGGGGGGACAATCAGCCCCAGCATTTT	CASSEWGDNQPQHF
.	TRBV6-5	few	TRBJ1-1	TGTGCCACCCTTTTCGGCACTGAAGCTTTCTTT	CATLFGTEAFF
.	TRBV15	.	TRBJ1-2	TGTGCCACCAGCAGGGATACGGCTAACTATGGCTACACCTTC	CATSRDTANYGYTF
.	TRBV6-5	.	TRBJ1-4	TGTGCCAGCAGTTACGCAGACTCAACTAATGAAAAACTGTTTTTT	CASSYADSTNEKLFF
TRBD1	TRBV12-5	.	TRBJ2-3	TGTGCTAGTGGCTTCGGGACAGGGTACGGCGATACGCAGTATTTT	CASGFGTGYGDTQYF
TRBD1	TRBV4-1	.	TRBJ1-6	TGCGCCAGCAGCCAAAACCCTACAGGGGTTGGTTCACCCCTCCACTTT	CASSQNPTGVGSPLHF
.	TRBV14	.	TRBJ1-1	TGTGCCAGCAGCCAAGAGGAATACTACGCTTTCTTT	CASSQEEYYAFF
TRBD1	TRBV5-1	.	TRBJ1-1	TGCGCCAGCAGCTCAGAGCAGGGGGGGTTCCGGAACACTGAAGCTTTCTTT	CASSSEQGGFRNTEAFF
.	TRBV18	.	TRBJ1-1	TGTGCCAGCTCACCAGATTTAACTGAAGCTTTCTTT	CASSPDLTEAFF
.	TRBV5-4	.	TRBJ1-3	TGTGCCAGCAGCGCGGGGTCTGGAAACACCATATATTTT	CASSAGSGNTIYF
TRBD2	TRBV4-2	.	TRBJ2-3	TGTGCCAGCAGCCAACGGGAGGGCCTGGCAGATACGCAGTATTTT	CASSQREGLADTQYF
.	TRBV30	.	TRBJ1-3	TGTGCCTGCCCCAGGGTGAGGAGCTCTGGAAACACCATATATTTT	CACPRVRSSGNTIYF
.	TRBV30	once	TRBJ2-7	TGTGCCTGGAGTGAGGGGCAGCCAACCTACGAGCAGTACTTC	CAWSEGQPTYEQYF
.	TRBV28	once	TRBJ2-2	TGTGCCAGCAGTTTCGCGGGGCTGACCGGGGAGCTGTTTTTT	CASSFAGLTGELFF
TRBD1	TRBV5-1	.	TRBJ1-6	TGCGCCAGCAGCTCAACAGGGGGCGCCTATAATTCACCCCTCCACTTT	CASSSTGGAYNSPLHF
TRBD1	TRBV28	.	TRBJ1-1	TGTGCCAGCAGTCCCCCGGGACAGGGGACCACTGAAGCTTTCTTT	CASSPPGQGTTEAFF
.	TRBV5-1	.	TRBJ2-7	TGCGCCAGCAGAGAGACTATCTCCTACGAGCAGTACTTC	CASRETISYEQYF
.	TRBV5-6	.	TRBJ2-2	TGTGCCAGCAGCTTAATCACAATATTAACCGGGGAGCTGTTTTTT	CASSLITILTGELFF
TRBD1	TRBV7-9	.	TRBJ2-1	TGTGCCAGCAGCTCGGGGACAGGGCGTCGGGATGAGCAGTTCTTC	CASSSGTGRRDEQFF
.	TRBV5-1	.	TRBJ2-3	TGCGCCAGCAGCTTACTTACAGGGAAGTCACGGGCAGATACGCAGTATTTT	CASSLLTGKSRADTQYF
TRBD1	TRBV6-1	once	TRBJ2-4	TGTGCCAGCAGAAAGCACAGAGACAGGGAAAACATTCAGTACTTC	CASRKHRDRENIQYF
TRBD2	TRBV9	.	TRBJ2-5	TGTGCCAGCAGCGTAGGGACTAGCGGGGGAAGGGAGACCCAGTACTTC	CASSVGTSGGRETQYF
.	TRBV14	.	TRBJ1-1	TGTGCCAGCAGCCCACAGGGATTGGGCACTGAAGCTTTCTTT	CASSPQGLGTEAFF
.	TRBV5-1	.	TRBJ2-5	TGCGCCAGCAGTAGGGATCAAGGGACCCAGTACTTC	CASSRDQGTQYF
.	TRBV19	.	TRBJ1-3	TGTGCCAGTGCCCCCCGAATGGTGGCTGGAAACACCATATATTTT	CASAPRMVAGNTIYF
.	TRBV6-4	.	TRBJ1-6	TGTGCCAGCAGTGCAAGAGGGACCAATTCACCCCTCCACTTT	CASSARGTNSPLHF
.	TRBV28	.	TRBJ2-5	TGTGCCAGCAGTTTGTCAGCCCCCAAGGGTAACCAGTACTTC	CASSLSAPKGNQYF
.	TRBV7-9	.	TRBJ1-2	TGTGCCAGCAGCGAGAATCGGGGCTACACCTTC	CASSENRGYTF
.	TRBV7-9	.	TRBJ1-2	.	CASSSEGFGTGSSF
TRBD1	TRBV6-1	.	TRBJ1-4	TGTGCCAGCAGTGAAGGTGGGGGACAGGGGCCAACTAATGAAAAACTGTTTTTT	CASSEGGGQGPTNEKLFF
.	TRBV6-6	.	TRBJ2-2	TGTGCCAGCAGTTTCGGCACCGGGGAGCTGTTTTTT	CASSFGTGELFF
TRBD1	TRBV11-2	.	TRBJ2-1	TGTGCCAGCAGCTTAATTTCGGGACAGTCGTACAATGAGCAGTTCTTC	CASSLISGQSYNEQFF
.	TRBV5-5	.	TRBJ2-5	TGTGCCAGCAGCTTGGCAGCCTACCCAGAGACCCAGTACTTC	CASSLAAYPETQYF
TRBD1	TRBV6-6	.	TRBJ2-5	TGTGCCAGCGGGAACAGGGGAGAGACCCAGTACTTC	CASGNRGETQYF
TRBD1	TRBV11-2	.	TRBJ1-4	TGTGCCAGCAGCTCATTAAAGGACAGGGGACCTGAAAAACTGTTTTTT	CASSSLKDRGPEKLFF
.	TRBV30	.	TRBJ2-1	TGTGCCTGGAGTGTACAGAGGGACGAGCAGTTCTTC	CAWSVQRDEQFF
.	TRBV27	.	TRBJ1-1	TGTGCCAGCAGTTTCCAGGGGAGCACTGAAGCTTTCTTT	CASSFQGSTEAFF
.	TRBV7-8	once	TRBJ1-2	TGTGCCAGCTCCACGCCCTATGGCTACACCTTC	CASSTPYGYTF
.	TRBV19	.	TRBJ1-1	TGTGCCAGTAGTATAGGTCGGAACACTGAAGCTTTCTTT	CASSIGRNTEAFF
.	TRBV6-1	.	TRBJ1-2	TGTGCCAGCAGTGAAGCGCTGACGGTTAACTATGGCTACACCTTC	CASSEALTVNYGYTF
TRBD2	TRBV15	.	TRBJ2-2	TGTGCCACCAGCAGAGATCAGACGGGAGGGAAGGCCGGGGAGCTGTTTTTT	CATSRDQTGGKAGELFF
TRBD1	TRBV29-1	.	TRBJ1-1	TGCAGCGTTGGACAGGGCGGTATGAACACTGAAGCTTTCTTT	CSVGQGGMNTEAFF
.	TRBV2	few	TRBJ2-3	TGTGCCAGCAGTGGCAGGAGGGGGTTGGTAGATACGCAGTATTTT	CASSGRRGLVDTQYF
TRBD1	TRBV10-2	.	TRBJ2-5	TGCGCCACCCTGGCGCCGGGACAGGGGTTCGTCGGGCAAGAGACCCAGTACTTC	CATLAPGQGFVGQETQYF
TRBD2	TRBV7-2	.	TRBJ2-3	TGTGCCAGCAGCCCAGGACTAGGAGCTAGCACAGATACGCAGTATTTT	CASSPGLGASTDTQYF
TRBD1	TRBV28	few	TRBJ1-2	TGTGCCAGCAGTTTTTTGTTTATGCCAGGGGGAGGCGGCTACACCTTC	CASSFLFMPGGGGYTF
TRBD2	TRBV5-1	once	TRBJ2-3	TGCGCCAGCAGCTTGGAGCGGGGGAACACAGATACGCAGTATTTT	CASSLERGNTDTQYF